These 7 T cell receptor beta chains share one sample of origin, sequenced in a study of T cell responses to AZD1222 COVID-19 vaccine. Data came from immunoSEQ multiplex PCR; TCRdb stores just in-frame clones and leaves some out. Of about 120,000 clones listed, roughly 90% were seen once; the top ten hold more than 3%. The sequences come from peripheral blood, collected on day 0 of AZD1222 vaccination. These receptors all come from an adult in good health.

A word on this clone: At one end, the junction sequence differs from germline, possibly due to a read error. The chain employs TRBV6-1 and TRBJ1-5; D might be TRBD1 (5 bases). The length of the CDR3 is 11 residues. CDR1 MNHNS and CDR2 SASEGT come from the germline V gene. The CDR3 DNA sequence: TGTGCCAGCAGGGAAGGGGTGCCCCAGCATTTT. Its protein is CASREGVPQHF.

The chain uses TRBV9 and TRBJ2-1; 7 positions agree with TRBD1. Germline V gives CDR1 SGDLS, CDR2 YYNGEE. The length of the CDR3 is 19 residues. V lost 0 bases, J lost 2 bases, and 14 bases stayed unmatched. As DNA, the CDR3 is TGTGCCAGCAGCGTAGGTTCGGGGTTGGGGCAGGGGGCCTACAATGAGCAGTTCTTC. Amino acids: CASSVGSGLGQGAYNEQFF.

The gene calls are TRBV12-3 or TRBV12-4 and TRBJ2-1; D is uncertain. The V end lost 1 base, the J end lost 15 bases, and 16 bases lay between the germline ends. This CDR3 region has 13 residues. The CDR3 DNA reads as TGTGCCAGCAGTTTAGTATTGGGCGCCAGAGGGTTCTTC. This encodes CASSLVLGARGFF.

This chain connects TRBV5-1 to TRBJ2-2, with 7 bases that match TRBD1. The CDR3 runs 16 residues. Trimming at V came to 0 bases and at J to 0 bases, leaving 2 bases not matched to a gene. From germline, CDR1 is SGHRS and CDR2 YFSETQ. The CDR3 DNA sequence: TGCGCCAGCAGCTTGGGGCAGGGGGCGAACACCGGGGAGCTGTTTTTT. It specifies CASSLGQGANTGELFF.

The V call is TRBV6-6, the J call TRBJ2-7, with D hard to call. Trimming took off 5 bases at V and 6 bases at J, with 11 bases between the two ends. The CDR3 is 12 amino acids. Germline lookup yields CDR1 MNHNY and CDR2 SVGAGI (reference sequence). The CDR3 region has the DNA TGTGCCAGCAGTCCGTCTTTAGTCGAGCAGTACTTC. Translating it yields CASSPSLVEQYF.

This clone was detected only a few times. This CDR3 reads CASSQLLAPDTQYF. CDR3 nucleotides: TGCGCCAGCAGCCAGTTACTAGCTCCAGATACGCAGTATTTT. The chain links TRBV4-3 to TRBJ2-3, with a weak D call TRBD2 (6 bases). CDR1 and CDR2 from the germline V gene are LGHNA and YSLEER. V lost 3 bases and J lost 4, with 11 bases in between. There are 14 residues in the CDR3.

The J gene is TRBJ1-4, the V gene TRBV15; tentatively, D is TRBD1 (5 bases). The length of the CDR3 is 16 residues. V gave up 1 base and J gave up 2 bases, with 11 bases separating them. Looked up from germline, CDR1 is LNHNV and CDR2 is YYDKDF (reference sequence). The CDR3 sequence is CATSRVGGDTNEKLFF. Here the CDR3 DNA reads TGTGCCACCAGCAGAGTTGGGGGAGACACTAATGAAAAACTGTTTTTT.